This note documents a single TCR beta chain sequence. What antigen it recognizes has not been identified. There are no base qualities to consult, and no much larger clone falls within one base. Distinct nucleotide sequences in the sample also encode this CDR3. The source of the sample is a study of shared clonotypes between healthy human individuals (TCRdb year 2020). Notes on the research overall: The cohort included three men and two women between 18 and 49 years of age. Each donor's leukapheresis produced roughly between roughly 0.85 and 10 billion PBMCs. To increase sequencing depth and limit assay-specific biases, different laboratories used diverse techniques to prepare libraries and sequence TCR repertoires. To estimate repertoire size and how much clonotype sharing occurs between individuals, the study deeply sequenced the blood TCR repertoires of about five healthy adults. Per donor, three plates each were used for CD4 naive and CD4 memory, two for CD8 naive, and one for CD8 memory. What the study reported, not specific to this receptor: Because the study included a small number of donors, the genetic and exposure-history diversity represented was limited. Estimated clonotype richness was generally larger for naive than for memory subsets. Sampling was limited to blood, and TCR repertoires in tissue likely differ from TCR repertoires in blood. Across a handful of donors, approximately 4.9% of naive CD4, around 3.3% of naive CD8, about 2.3% of memory CD4, and roughly 0.41% of memory CD8 clonotypes were shared. Based on pairwise subsampling, the degree of clonotype sharing among donors was expected to be affected by sequencing depth. Rarefaction of sorted-subset datasets indicated incomplete sequencing despite the large sequencing depth. Compared with non-shared clonotypes, the clonotypes found in all four sorted-subset donors had higher generation probabilities.

CD8 naive samples were CD45RO-negative cells positively selected for CCR7, giving a CD45RA+CCR7+ population that excluded TemRA cells. Healthy HIV-negative adults with no recently reported acute infections or vaccinations were included as donors. Every donor was a Caucasian adult living in Nashville, Tennessee, USA. Blood was collected by leukapheresis, and PBMCs were isolated by Ficoll-Histopaque density gradient centrifugation and then cryopreserved in liquid nitrogen vapor phase. Analytical flow cytometry was used to check the purity and quantity of every magnetically sorted T cell population. Each sorted fraction had its genomic DNA isolated and then quantified by UV absorbance on a Nanodrop 2000c. Using the deep immunoSEQ assay, multiplex PCR amplified TCR CDR3 regions from genomic DNA. Extracted genomic DNA from each cell subset was spread evenly across all wells of several immunoSEQ 96-well plates, with each plate serving as a replicate. For sorted subsets, approximately 210 ng of genomic DNA, equivalent to around 29,000 T cell genomes, went into each replicate PCR. Purified libraries were measured with a Qubit 3.0 fluorometer, size-checked on a Bioanalyzer 2100, and measured again with the KAPA Library Quantification kit. Every immunoSEQ 96-well plate was sequenced on a separate single-read 150-cycle Illumina NextSeq 550 flow cell. In the paper's pipeline: Because only junctional sequences without quality scores were contained in the immunoSEQ output, filtering matching that applied to full-length reads could not be performed. Sequences were annotated with PyIR, a Python wrapper for IgBLAST v1.9, and V/J genes and CDR3 were assigned using IMGT germline references. Reads were removed for weak V/J assignments (E-value above 1e-6), missing CDR3, stop codons, out-of-frame junctions, or ambiguous translated residues. A V3J clonotype was defined by an identical inferred V gene, J gene, and CDR3 amino acid sequence. The percentage overlap between two repertoires was calculated by dividing the number of shared unique clonotypes by the size of the smaller repertoire. Richness of each repertoire was evaluated using RTK rarefaction, the Chao1 estimator, and Recon v2.1 estimates of unobserved clonotypes. OLGA was used to compute generation probabilities for all TCRbeta clonotypes that the gDNA method yielded from several donors. TCRdb obtained this table from immuneACCESS and retained in-frame rearrangements with V and J assigned. These tables miss some clones; where compared with another copy, unresolved V genes account for less than half of the shortfall, and the remainder is unexplained. Clone size and the V and J calls come from that table; the DNA yielded D and trimming. This sample holds millions of clones; over 85% were observed only once. The top ten clones comprise around 1.1% of the sample.

The sequence was obtained from a man aged 18 to 35 in good health. Sequences were obtained from naive CD8+ T cells sorted from blood. The cell subset or site tag for this specimen amounts to: CD45RA+CCR7+.

The CDR3 protein is CASSFSGGNNEQFF. The DNA sequence is TGTGCCAGCAGCTTCAGCGGGGGTAACAATGAGCAGTTCTTC. This receptor chain uses TRBV7-6 and TRBJ2-1, with TRBD2 identical over 8 junction bases. Its CDR3 holds 14 amino acids, cysteine through phenylalanine. Only the CDR3 DNA stays, 42 bases, in frame from base 1. CDR1 SGHVS and CDR2 FNYEAQ are derived from the germline V gene. Trimming removed 3 bases from V and 5 bases from J; the gene matches leave 3 bases unexplained. Reference TRBV7-6 and TRBJ2-1 proteins supply the regions before and after the CDR3; the full variable domain is: GAGVSQSPRYKVTKRGQDVALRCDPISGHVSLYWYRQALGQGPEFLTYFNYEAQQDKSGLPNDRFSAERPEGSISTLTIQRTEQRDSAMYRCASSFSGGNNEQFFGPGTRLTVL.